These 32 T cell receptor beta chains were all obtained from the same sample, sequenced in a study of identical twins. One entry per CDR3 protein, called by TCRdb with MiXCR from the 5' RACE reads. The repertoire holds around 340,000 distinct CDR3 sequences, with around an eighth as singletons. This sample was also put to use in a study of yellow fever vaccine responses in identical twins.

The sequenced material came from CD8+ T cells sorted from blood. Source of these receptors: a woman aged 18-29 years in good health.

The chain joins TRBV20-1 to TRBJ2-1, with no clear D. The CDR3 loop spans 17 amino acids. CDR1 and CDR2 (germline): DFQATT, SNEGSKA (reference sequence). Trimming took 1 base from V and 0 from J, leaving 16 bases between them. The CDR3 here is CSARVEQIESSYNEQFF. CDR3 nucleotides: TGCAGTGCTAGAGTCGAGCAAATAGAAAGCTCCTACAATGAGCAGTTCTTC.

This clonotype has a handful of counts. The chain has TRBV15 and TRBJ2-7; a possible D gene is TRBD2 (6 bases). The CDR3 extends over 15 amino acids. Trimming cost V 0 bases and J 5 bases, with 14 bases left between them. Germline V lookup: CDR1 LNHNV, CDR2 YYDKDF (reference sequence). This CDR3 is CATSRDGGPSNEQYF. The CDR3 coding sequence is TGTGCCACCAGCAGAGATGGAGGGCCGTCCAACGAGCAGTACTTC.

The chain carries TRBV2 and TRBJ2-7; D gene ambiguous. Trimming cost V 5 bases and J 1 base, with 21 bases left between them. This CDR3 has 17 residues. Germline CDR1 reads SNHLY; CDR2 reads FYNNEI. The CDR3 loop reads CASSPLNSWVPSYEQYF. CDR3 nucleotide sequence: TGTGCCAGCAGTCCTTTAAACAGCTGGGTACCTTCCTACGAGCAGTACTTC.

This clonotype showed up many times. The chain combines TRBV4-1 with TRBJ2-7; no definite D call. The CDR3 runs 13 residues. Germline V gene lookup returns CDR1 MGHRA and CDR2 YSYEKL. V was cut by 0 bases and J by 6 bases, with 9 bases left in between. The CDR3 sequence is CASSQDGRIEQYF. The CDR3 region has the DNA TGCGCCAGCAGCCAAGACGGGCGTATCGAGCAGTACTTC.

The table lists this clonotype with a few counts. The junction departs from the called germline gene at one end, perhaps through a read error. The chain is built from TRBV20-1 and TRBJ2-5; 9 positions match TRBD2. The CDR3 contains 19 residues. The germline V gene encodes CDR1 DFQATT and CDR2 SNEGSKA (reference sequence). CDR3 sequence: CCARDLGLASGVRGETQYF. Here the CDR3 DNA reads TGCTGTGCTAGAGATTTGGGGTTGGCTAGCGGGGTCCGTGGGGAGACCCAGTACTTC.

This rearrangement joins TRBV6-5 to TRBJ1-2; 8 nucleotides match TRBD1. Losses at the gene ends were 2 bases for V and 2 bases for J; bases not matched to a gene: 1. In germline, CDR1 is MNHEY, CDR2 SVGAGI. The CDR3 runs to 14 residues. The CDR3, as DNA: TGTGCCAGCAGTTACCGACAGGGGAACTATGGCTACACCTTC. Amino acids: CASSYRQGNYGYTF.

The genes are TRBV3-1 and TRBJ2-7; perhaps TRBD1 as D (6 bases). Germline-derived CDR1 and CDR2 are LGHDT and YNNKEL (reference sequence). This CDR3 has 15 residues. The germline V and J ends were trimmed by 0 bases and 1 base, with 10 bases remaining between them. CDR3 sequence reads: CASSQDPGQSYEQYF. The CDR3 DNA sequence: TGTGCCAGCAGCCAAGACCCCGGACAGTCCTACGAGCAGTACTTC.

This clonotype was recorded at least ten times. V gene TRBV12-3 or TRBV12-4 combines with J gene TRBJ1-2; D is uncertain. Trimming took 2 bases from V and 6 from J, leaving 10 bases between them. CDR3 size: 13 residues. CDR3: CASSLSRKDGYTF. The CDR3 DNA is TGTGCCAGCAGTTTATCCCGCAAGGATGGCTACACCTTC.

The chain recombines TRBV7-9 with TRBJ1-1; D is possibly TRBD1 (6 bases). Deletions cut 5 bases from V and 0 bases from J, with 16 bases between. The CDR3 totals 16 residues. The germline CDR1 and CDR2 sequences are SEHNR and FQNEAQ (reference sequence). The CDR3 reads CASSPTSTGLNTEAFF. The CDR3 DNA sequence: TGTGCCAGCAGCCCAACCTCGACAGGCCTGAACACTGAAGCTTTCTTT.

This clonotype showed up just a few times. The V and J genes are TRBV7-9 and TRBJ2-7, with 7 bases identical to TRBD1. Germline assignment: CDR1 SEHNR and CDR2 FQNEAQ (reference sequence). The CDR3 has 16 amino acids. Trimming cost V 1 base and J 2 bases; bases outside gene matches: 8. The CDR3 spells CASSLGGGYGPYEQYF. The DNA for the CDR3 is TGTGCCAGCAGCTTAGGAGGGGGCTACGGTCCCTACGAGCAGTACTTC.

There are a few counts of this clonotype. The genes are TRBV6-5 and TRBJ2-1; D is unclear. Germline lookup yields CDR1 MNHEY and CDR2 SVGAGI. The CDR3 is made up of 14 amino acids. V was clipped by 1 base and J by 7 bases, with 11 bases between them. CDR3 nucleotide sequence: TGTGCCAGCAGTTACTTACAGTTTAAAAATGAGCAGTTCTTC. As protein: CASSYLQFKNEQFF.

In nucleotides, the CDR3 is TGTGCCAGCAGTAGGACTAGCGGGAGGTCTTATGAGCAGTTCTTC. This encodes CASSRTSGRSYEQFF. The V and J genes are TRBV27 and TRBJ2-1; 14 nucleotides align to TRBD2. This CDR3 comprises 15 residues. V dropped 5 bases and J dropped 8; count of bases not matched to a gene: 5. The V gene's germline CDR1 is MNHEY and CDR2 SMNVEV (reference sequence).

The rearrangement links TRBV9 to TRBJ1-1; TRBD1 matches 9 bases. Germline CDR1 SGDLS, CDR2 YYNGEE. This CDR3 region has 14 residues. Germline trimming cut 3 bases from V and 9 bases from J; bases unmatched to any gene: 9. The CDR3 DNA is TGTGCCAGCAGCGGAATGGACAGGGGAGAGCAAGCTTTCTTT. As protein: CASSGMDRGEQAFF.

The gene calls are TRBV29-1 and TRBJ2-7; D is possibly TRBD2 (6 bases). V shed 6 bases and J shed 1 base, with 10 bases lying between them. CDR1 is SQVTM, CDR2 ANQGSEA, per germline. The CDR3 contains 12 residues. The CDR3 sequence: CSVLTSSYEQYF. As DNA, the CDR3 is TGCAGCGTCCTGACTAGTTCCTACGAGCAGTACTTC.

The CDR3 region is CASSSRGTQYF. Written as DNA, the CDR3 is TGTGCCAGCAGCTCCCGGGGTACGCAGTATTTT. The chain couples TRBV27 to TRBJ2-3; D is possibly TRBD2 (5 bases). V dropped 6 bases and J dropped 8 bases, with 9 bases sitting between them. The CDR3 runs to 11 residues. Germline-derived CDR1 and CDR2 are MNHEY and SMNVEV (reference sequence).

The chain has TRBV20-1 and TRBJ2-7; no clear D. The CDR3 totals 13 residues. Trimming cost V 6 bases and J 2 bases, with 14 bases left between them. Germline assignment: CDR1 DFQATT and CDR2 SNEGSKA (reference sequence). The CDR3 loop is CSAPTPDAYEQYF. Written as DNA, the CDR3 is TGCAGTGCCCCCACCCCGGATGCCTACGAGCAGTACTTC.

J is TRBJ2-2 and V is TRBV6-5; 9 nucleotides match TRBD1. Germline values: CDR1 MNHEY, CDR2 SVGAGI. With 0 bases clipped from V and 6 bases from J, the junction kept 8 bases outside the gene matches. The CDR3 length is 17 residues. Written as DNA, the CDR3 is TGTGCCAGCAGTTACTCGGGACAGGGCTCCGATCCCGGGGAGCTGTTTTTT. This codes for CASSYSGQGSDPGELFF.

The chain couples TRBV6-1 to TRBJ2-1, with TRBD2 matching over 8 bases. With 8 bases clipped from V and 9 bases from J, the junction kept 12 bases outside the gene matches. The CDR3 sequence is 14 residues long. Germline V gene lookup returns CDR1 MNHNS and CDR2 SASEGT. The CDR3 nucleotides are TGTGCCAGCCTTGACGGGAGGGCCTTGGGTGAGCAGTTCTTC. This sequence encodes CASLDGRALGEQFF.

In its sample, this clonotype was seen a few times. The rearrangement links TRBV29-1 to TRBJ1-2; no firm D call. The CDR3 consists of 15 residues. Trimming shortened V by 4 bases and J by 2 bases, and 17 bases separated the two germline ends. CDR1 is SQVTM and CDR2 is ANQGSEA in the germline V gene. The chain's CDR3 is CSVGSGSTDNYGYTF. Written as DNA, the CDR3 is TGCAGCGTTGGGTCCGGGAGTACAGACAACTATGGCTACACCTTC.

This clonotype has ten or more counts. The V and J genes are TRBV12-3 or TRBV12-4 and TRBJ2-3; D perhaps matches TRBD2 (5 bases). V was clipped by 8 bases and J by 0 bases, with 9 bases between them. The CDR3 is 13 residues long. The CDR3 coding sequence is TGTGCCAGCTCAGGCGGGAGCACAGATACGCAGTATTTT. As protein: CASSGGSTDTQYF.

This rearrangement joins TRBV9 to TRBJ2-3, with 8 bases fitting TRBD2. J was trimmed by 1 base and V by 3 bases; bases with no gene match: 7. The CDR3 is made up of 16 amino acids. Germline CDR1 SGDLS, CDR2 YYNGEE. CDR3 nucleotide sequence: TGTGCCAGCAGCGCATCGGGGGGGGCTGGCACAGATACGCAGTATTTT. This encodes CASSASGGAGTDTQYF.

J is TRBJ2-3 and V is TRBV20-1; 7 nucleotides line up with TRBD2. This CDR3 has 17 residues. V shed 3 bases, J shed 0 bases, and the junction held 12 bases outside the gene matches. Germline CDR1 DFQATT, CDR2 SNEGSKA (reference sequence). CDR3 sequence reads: CSARRPSGSPSTDTQYF. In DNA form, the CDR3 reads TGCAGTGCTAGGCGGCCTAGCGGATCCCCTAGCACAGATACGCAGTATTTT.

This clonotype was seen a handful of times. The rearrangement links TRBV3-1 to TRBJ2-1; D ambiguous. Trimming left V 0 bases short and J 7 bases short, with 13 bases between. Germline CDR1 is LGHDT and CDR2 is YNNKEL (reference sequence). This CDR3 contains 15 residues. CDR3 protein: CASSQDAAFSNEQFF. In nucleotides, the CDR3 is TGTGCCAGCAGCCAAGATGCAGCTTTCTCGAATGAGCAGTTCTTC.

The DNA for the CDR3 is TGTGCCAGCAGCCATGGATTTAGCTTCAATGAAAAACTGTTTTTT. Its protein is CASSHGFSFNEKLFF. This chain uses TRBV7-2 with TRBJ1-4; no definite D call. From germline, CDR1 is SGHTA and CDR2 FQGNSA. V lost 5 bases and J lost 5, with 15 bases in between. This CDR3 has 15 amino acids.

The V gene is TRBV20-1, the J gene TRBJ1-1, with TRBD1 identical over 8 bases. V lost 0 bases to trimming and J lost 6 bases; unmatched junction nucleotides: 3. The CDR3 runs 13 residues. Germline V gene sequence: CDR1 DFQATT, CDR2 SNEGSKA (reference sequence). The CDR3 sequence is CSARDDRGPEAFF. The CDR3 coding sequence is TGCAGTGCTAGAGATGACAGGGGCCCTGAAGCTTTCTTT.

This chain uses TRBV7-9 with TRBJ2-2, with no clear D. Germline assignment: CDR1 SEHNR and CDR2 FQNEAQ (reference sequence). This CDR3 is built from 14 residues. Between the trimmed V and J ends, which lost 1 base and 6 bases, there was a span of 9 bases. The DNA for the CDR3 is TGTGCCAGCAGCTTAGAGGGCGCCGCCGGGGAGCTGTTTTTT. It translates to CASSLEGAAGELFF.

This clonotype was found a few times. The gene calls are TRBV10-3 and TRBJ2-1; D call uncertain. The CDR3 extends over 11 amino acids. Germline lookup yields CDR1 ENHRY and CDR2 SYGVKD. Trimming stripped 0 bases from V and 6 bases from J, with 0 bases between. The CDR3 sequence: CAISESNEQFF. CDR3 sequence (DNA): TGTGCCATCAGTGAGTCCAATGAGCAGTTCTTC.

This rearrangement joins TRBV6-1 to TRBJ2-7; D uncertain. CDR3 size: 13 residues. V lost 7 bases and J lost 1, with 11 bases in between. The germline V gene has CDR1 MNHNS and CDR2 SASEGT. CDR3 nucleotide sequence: TGTGCCAGCAAGACTTGGGGATCCTACGAGCAGTACTTC. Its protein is CASKTWGSYEQYF.

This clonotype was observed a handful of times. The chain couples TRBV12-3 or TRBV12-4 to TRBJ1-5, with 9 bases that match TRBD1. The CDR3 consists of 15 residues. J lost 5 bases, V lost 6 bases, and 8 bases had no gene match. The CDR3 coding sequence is TGTGCCAGCAGAGCACAGGGGGCAGGGGATCAGCCCCAGCATTTT. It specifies CASRAQGAGDQPQHF.

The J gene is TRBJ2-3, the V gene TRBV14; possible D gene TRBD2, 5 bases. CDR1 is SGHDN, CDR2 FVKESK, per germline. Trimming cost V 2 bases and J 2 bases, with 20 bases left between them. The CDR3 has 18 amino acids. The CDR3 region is CASSQTSQRFWSTDTQYF. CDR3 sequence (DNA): TGTGCCAGCAGCCAAACAAGTCAGCGGTTTTGGTCCACAGATACGCAGTATTTT.

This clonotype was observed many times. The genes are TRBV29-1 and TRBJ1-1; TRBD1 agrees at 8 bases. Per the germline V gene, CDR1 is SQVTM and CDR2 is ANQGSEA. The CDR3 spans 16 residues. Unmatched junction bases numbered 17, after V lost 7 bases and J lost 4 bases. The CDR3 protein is CSARLTGAGRGTEAFF. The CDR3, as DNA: TGCAGCGCAAGACTGACAGGGGCCGGACGGGGCACTGAAGCTTTCTTT.

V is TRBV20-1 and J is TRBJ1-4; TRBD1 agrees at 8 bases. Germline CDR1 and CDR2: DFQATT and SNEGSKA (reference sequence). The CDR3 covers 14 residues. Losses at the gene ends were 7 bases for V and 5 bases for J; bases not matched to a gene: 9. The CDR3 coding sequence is TGCAGTGTTCCCGGACAGGGCCGAAATGAAAAACTGTTTTTT. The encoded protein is CSVPGQGRNEKLFF.